Detailed here is one TCR beta chain. What it binds is not known. Peripheral blood was collected from the related graft donor on the marrow donation day. Generated by immunoSEQ multiplex PCR, the TCRdb table keeps only in-frame clones and is missing some. The table shows about 28,000 clones, with 86% occurring only once. The sample is drawn from a study of T cells after posttransplantation cyclophosphamide. Study results and caveats: Skin or GI-infiltrating T cells shared few TRB sequences with blood. Donor-recipient repertoire similarity was low at 1-2 months, rising over year one.

The sequenced sample was PBMCs. The TCR sequence derives from a man aged 45-65 years.

In DNA, the CDR3 is TGTGCCAGCAGCTTTTGGTCAGGGAACTATGGGGAGACCCAGTACTTC. Its translation is CASSFWSGNYGETQYF. The chain couples TRBV5-8 to TRBJ2-5; perhaps TRBD1 as D (5 bases). Looked up from germline, CDR1 is SGHTS and CDR2 is YDEGEE. The CDR3 sequence is 16 residues long. The germline V and J ends were trimmed by 2 bases and 5 bases, with 19 bases remaining between them.